Presented here are 18 T cell receptor beta chains from one specimen sequenced in a study of T-cell reconstitution after alpha-beta-depleted transplantation in children. Preparing the TCRbeta library involved the use of unique molecular identifiers. TCRdb itself ran the PCR reads through MiXCR, one entry per CDR3 protein. The sample holds about 980,000 distinct CDR3 sequences, under 30% seen once. This specimen was PBMCs, mostly from graft donor cells, taken 360 days after TCRalphabeta/CD19-depleted stem cell transplant. The receptors shown here come from a boy in the first two years of life who had a stem cell transplant for SCID, so the T cells may come from the graft donor.

The rearrangement links TRBV11-3 to TRBJ1-1, with unresolved D. The CDR3 has 13 amino acids. V lost 5 bases to trimming and J lost 3 bases, with 10 bases between them. Germline V CDR1 and CDR2: SGHNT, YENEEA. The CDR3 sequence is CASSEERDTEAFF. CDR3 DNA sequence: TGTGCCAGCAGCGAGGAACGGGACACTGAAGCTTTCTTT.

This clonotype was observed a handful of times. The junction differs from germline at one of its ends, possibly a read error. The rearrangement joins TRBV12-3 or TRBV12-4 to TRBJ2-1, with TRBD2 matching 11 bases. CDR3 size: 16 residues. This chain's CDR3 is CASSLVAGGPGNEQFF. DNA of the CDR3: TGTGCCAGCAGCTTAGTAGCGGGGGGGCCGGGCAATGAGCAGTTCTTC.

The chain has TRBV18 and TRBJ2-1; possibly TRBD1 or TRBD2 for D (6 bases each). The CDR3 extends over 15 amino acids. The ends were cut back, 3 bases at V and 5 bases at J, with 14 bases in the middle. Looked up from germline, CDR1 is KGHSH and CDR2 is LQKENI. Written as DNA, the CDR3 is TGTGCCAGCTCACCTCAGGGGACTGCAAACAATGAGCAGTTCTTC. This translates into CASSPQGTANNEQFF.

This clonotype was seen only a few times. The rearrangement uses TRBV5-1 and TRBJ2-2, with D uncertain. There are 15 residues in the CDR3. V gave up 0 bases and J gave up 0 bases, with 6 bases separating them. The germline gives CDR1 SGHRS, CDR2 YFSETQ. The CDR3 DNA reads TGCGCCAGCAGCTTGGTCGACGCGAACACCGGGGAGCTGTTTTTT. Translating gives CASSLVDANTGELFF.

This clonotype has only a few counts. The chain couples TRBV9 to TRBJ1-2; tentative D call: TRBD1 (5 bases). The V gene's germline CDR1 is SGDLS and CDR2 YYNGEE. The CDR3 extends over 14 amino acids. V dropped 0 bases and J dropped 2 bases, with 8 bases sitting between them. CDR3 nucleotide sequence: TGTGCCAGCAGCGTAGGGGAGGGGAACTATGGCTACACCTTC. Its translation is CASSVGEGNYGYTF.

The chain links TRBV5-5 to TRBJ2-7; no reliable D call. CDR3 size: 12 residues. Germline V gene sequence: CDR1 SGHKS, CDR2 YYEKEE (reference sequence). V lost 4 bases to trimming and J lost 3 bases, with 8 bases between them. The DNA for the CDR3 is TGTGCCAGCAGCGTCGATTACTACGAGCAGTACTTC. It specifies CASSVDYYEQYF.

The chain combines TRBV20-1 with TRBJ2-2; D uncertain. Trimming shortened V by 3 bases and J by 1 base, and 9 bases separated the two germline ends. The CDR3 has 14 amino acids. The germline gives CDR1 DFQATT, CDR2 SNEGSKA (reference sequence). CDR3 sequence: CSARDLQNTGELFF. The CDR3 DNA is TGCAGTGCTAGGGACCTTCAGAACACCGGGGAGCTGTTTTTT.

V is TRBV7-6 and J is TRBJ1-3, with D tentatively TRBD1 (5 bases). The CDR3 totals 16 residues. Trimming shortened V by 5 bases and J by 3 bases, and 17 bases separated the two germline ends. The germline V gene encodes CDR1 SGHVS and CDR2 FNYEAQ. CDR3 sequence reads: CASSRIPGGGGNTIYF. As DNA, the CDR3 is TGTGCCAGCAGCCGGATCCCTGGGGGAGGTGGAAACACCATATATTTT.

V and J are TRBV12-3 or TRBV12-4 and TRBJ2-2; possibly TRBD1 for D (5 bases). The V gene lost 5 bases and the J gene lost 6 bases, with 13 bases spanning the gap. The CDR3 consists of 14 residues. The CDR3 is CASSVQGFAGELFF. The DNA for the CDR3 is TGTGCCAGCAGTGTCCAGGGATTCGCCGGGGAGCTGTTTTTT.

The chain carries TRBV28 and TRBJ1-3; a weak D match, TRBD1 (6 bases). Germline V gene sequence: CDR1 MDHEN, CDR2 SYDVKM. Trimming removed 11 bases at V and 0 bases at J, with 11 bases between. This CDR3 region has 13 residues. CDR3 in amino acids: CAVRQVSGNTIYF. The CDR3 DNA reads as TGTGCCGTCCGACAGGTCTCTGGAAACACCATATATTTT.

The rearrangement links TRBV19 to TRBJ1-2, with D possibly being TRBD1 (5 bases). This CDR3 has 13 residues. The V end lost 5 bases, the J end lost 4 bases, and 11 bases lay between the germline ends. Germline V gene lookup returns CDR1 LNHDA and CDR2 SQIVND (reference sequence). The CDR3 DNA follows: TGTGCCAGTAGTCCGGGGCCAGGCTATGGCTACACCTTC. Protein product: CASSPGPGYGYTF. The variable domain in full, with the rest retrieved from reference TRBV19 and TRBJ1-2, is DGGITQSPKYLFRKEGQNVTLSCEQNLNHDAMYWYRQDPGQGLRLIYYSQIVNDFQKGDIAEGYSVSREKKESFPLTVTSAQKNPTAFYLCASSPGPGYGYTFGSGTRLTVV.

The chain joins TRBV6-5 to TRBJ2-3; D may be TRBD1 (6 bases). CDR3 length: 18 residues. Trimming pared 2 bases from V and 3 bases from J, leaving 21 bases between. Germline V CDR1 and CDR2: MNHEY, SVGAGI. CDR3 in DNA: TGTGCCAGCAGTTACGCGCTCCCAAGATGGGGGCGAACAGATACGCAGTATTTT. It encodes CASSYALPRWGRTDTQYF.

This chain links TRBV7-2 with TRBJ2-1, with 8 nucleotides matching TRBD2. The V and J ends lost 3 bases and 5 bases, in that order; junction bases with no gene match: 6. Germline V gene lookup returns CDR1 SGHTA and CDR2 FQGNSA. CDR3 length equals 15 residues. The CDR3 region is CASSLGGGSNNEQFF. CDR3 bases: TGTGCCAGCAGCTTGGGCGGGGGGTCTAACAATGAGCAGTTCTTC.

This rearrangement joins TRBV12-3 or TRBV12-4 to TRBJ2-5; D is possibly TRBD2 (6 bases). V was shortened by 5 bases and J by 1 base, with 14 bases between the two germline ends. The length of the CDR3 is 15 residues. The CDR3 DNA reads as TGTGCCAGCAGTGCGGGGCGAAACCGCCAAGAGACCCAGTACTTC. Protein product: CASSAGRNRQETQYF.

This clonotype was found a few times. The rearrangement links TRBV5-5 to TRBJ1-6; TRBD1 aligns across 7 bases. CDR3 size: 14 residues. The trim removed 4 bases at V and 9 bases at J, leaving 7 bases unmatched. In germline, CDR1 is SGHKS, CDR2 YYEKEE (reference sequence). The CDR3: CASSTTGDSSPLHF. The CDR3 DNA reads TGTGCCAGCAGCACCACAGGGGACAGTTCACCCCTCCACTTT.

The gene calls are TRBV12-3 or TRBV12-4 and TRBJ2-1; D unclear. The V end was cut by 3 bases, the J end by 0 bases, with 6 bases between. This CDR3 has 14 residues. DNA of the CDR3: TGTGCCAGCAGTTTCGTGGCCTCCTACAATGAGCAGTTCTTC. It specifies CASSFVASYNEQFF.

V gene TRBV28 combines with J gene TRBJ1-6; TRBD1 might be the D (6 bases). Trimming removed 8 bases from V and 2 bases from J, with 13 bases in between. The CDR3 contains 15 residues. CDR1 and CDR2 from the germline V gene are MDHEN and SYDVKM. CDR3 coding DNA: TGTGCCAGCCTAGGGGGGGTCACCTATAATTCACCCCTCCACTTT. This codes for CASLGGVTYNSPLHF.

This clonotype was picked up a small number of times. This rearrangement joins TRBV28 to TRBJ2-5; 9 bases map to TRBD1. CDR3 size: 15 residues. In germline, CDR1 is MDHEN, CDR2 SYDVKM. J was trimmed by 1 base and V by 8 bases; bases with no gene match: 8. CDR3 amino acids: CASLRTGAAQETQYF. CDR3 sequence (DNA): TGTGCCAGCCTGAGGACAGGGGCAGCCCAAGAGACCCAGTACTTC.